The 9 T cell receptor beta chains in this list originate from one sample, sequenced in a study of Graves' ophthalmopathy and Graves' hyperthyroidism (dated by TCRdb to 2016 to 2019). Instrument on record: Illumina HiSeq 2000. For repertoire sequencing, TCR beta CDR3 regions were amplified from RNA transcripts. The first round of RT-PCR was done with HTBI primers and the Qiagen OneStep RT-PCR kit, and was followed by a second round of multiplex PCR, then size selection and purification. TCRdb reprocessed the public reads (quality trimming at Q25 with fastp, clone calling with MiXCR) and kept in-frame beta chains. Identical CDR3 protein sequences are pooled into one entry, listed with their most common genes and DNA. The sample table holds about 1.1 million distinct CDR3 sequences, of which less than 45% were seen once. The ten largest clones represent more than 9.5% of the sample. The sample consisted of peripheral blood or thyroid tissue (not recorded which). These receptors originate from an adult man with Graves' hyperthyroidism.

This clonotype was seen many times. This rearrangement joins TRBV7-9 to TRBJ1-5; D remains ambiguous. This CDR3 comprises 14 residues. Per the germline V gene, CDR1 is SEHNR and CDR2 is FQNEAQ (reference sequence). Trimming shortened V by 2 bases and J by 7 bases, and 12 bases separated the two germline ends. CDR3 sequence: CASSLLGTGQPQHF. The CDR3 nucleotides are TGTGCCAGCAGCTTATTAGGAACGGGACAGCCCCAGCATTTT.

The rearrangement joins TRBV10-2 to TRBJ1-2; D gene uncertain. The CDR3 has 15 residues. Germline CDR1 is WSHSY and CDR2 is SAAADI. V was pared by 2 bases and J by 4 bases, with 14 bases between. The CDR3 DNA follows: TGCGCCAGCAGTGAGCCGGACCTCAACCTCTATGGCTACACCTTC. Translated: CASSEPDLNLYGYTF.

This clonotype was found many times. The chain has TRBV10-3 and TRBJ2-2; no clear D gene. V lost 9 bases and J lost 2, with 16 bases in between. From germline, CDR1 is ENHRY and CDR2 SYGVKD. The CDR3 spans 15 residues. DNA for the CDR3: TGTGCCATTCTTAAAGGCAACTTAAACACCGGGGAGCTGTTTTTT. It is translated as CAILKGNLNTGELFF.

This clonotype was observed a handful of times. This sequence joins TRBV12-3 or TRBV12-4 and TRBJ2-2, with D possibly TRBD2 on 5 matching bases. There are 15 residues in the CDR3. V lost 4 bases to trimming and J lost 6 bases, with 15 bases between them. This CDR3 is CASSYSTRGPGELFF. CDR3 in DNA: TGTGCCAGCAGTTACTCGACACGGGGTCCCGGGGAGCTGTTTTTT.

This clonotype was seen more than once but under ten times. This chain connects TRBV20-1 to TRBJ2-7; 8 nucleotides line up with TRBD1. V lost 0 bases and J lost 2; bases outside the gene matches: 6. This CDR3 region has 15 residues. The V gene's germline CDR1 is DFQATT and CDR2 SNEGSKA (reference sequence). The CDR3 coding sequence is TGCAGTGCTAGAGAAGACAGGGGACGCACCTACGAGCAGTACTTC. Amino acid sequence: CSAREDRGRTYEQYF.

This chain connects TRBV25-1 to TRBJ2-7; 8 bases align to TRBD1. CDR3 length equals 15 residues. The V segment lost 5 bases and the J segment 1 base; nucleotides outside the gene matches: 7. Per germline, CDR1 MGHDK and CDR2 SYGVNS. The CDR3 nucleotides are TGTGCCAGCAGTTCCGCAGGGGGCATATCCTACGAGCAGTACTTC. Translating gives CASSSAGGISYEQYF.

This clonotype was counted ten times or more. The rearrangement uses TRBV20-1 and TRBJ1-1; no definite D call. The CDR3 runs to 16 residues. The germline V gene has CDR1 DFQATT and CDR2 SNEGSKA (reference sequence). The V end was cut by 1 base, the J end by 0 bases, with 15 bases between. The CDR3 DNA sequence: TGCAGTGCTAGAGCCCTGGAGCTTAACATGAACACTGAAGCTTTCTTT. Protein sequence: CSARALELNMNTEAFF.

This clonotype was observed a handful of times. The chain links TRBV11-1 to TRBJ2-5; D not resolved. The CDR3 spans 14 residues. The V and J ends lost 2 bases and 1 base respectively, with 8 bases between them. Germline CDR1 and CDR2: SGHAT and FQDESV (reference sequence). CDR3 DNA sequence: TGTGCCAGCAGCTTATTGCGCAGCCAAGAGACCCAGTACTTC. Its protein product is CASSLLRSQETQYF. Based on the CDR3 plus reference TRBV11-1 and TRBJ2-5, the full variable domain is EAEVAQSPRYKITEKSQAVAFWCDPISGHATLYWYRQILGQGPELLVQFQDESVVDDSQLPKDRFSAERLKGVDSTLKIQPAELGDSAMYLCASSLLRSQETQYFGPGTRLLVL.

Many counts were recorded for this clonotype. This chain connects TRBV11-2 to TRBJ2-7; TRBD1 matches at 7 bases. CDR1 SGHAT and CDR2 FQNNGV come from the germline V gene. The CDR3 length is 15 residues. V trimming: 0 bases; J trimming: 0 bases; junction bases outside the gene matches: 2. CDR3 in DNA: TGTGCCAGCAGCTTAGAAGGGGGCGGCTCCTACGAGCAGTACTTC. Translated, it gives CASSLEGGGSYEQYF.